This entry is about one T cell receptor (beta chain). What it recognizes is unknown. The CDR3 length is 14 residues. The junction had 3 bases not matched to a gene; V was cut back by 8 bases and J by 0 bases. Germline V lookup: CDR1 MNHNY, CDR2 SVGAGI (reference sequence). This sample is part of a study of cytomegalovirus exposure and HLA in healthy donors. Unrecorded immune exposures were likely, despite nominal health at sampling. PCR amplification relied on 60 Vbeta primers (plus 13 Jbeta primers). Original methodology: Tens of millions of unique TCR beta chains, roughly 11 million shared, were counted in a later analysis. Sequenced by immunoSEQ multiplex PCR; TCRdb stores in-frame clones only, minus some. V and J calls plus clone size are reproduced from that table; the DNA served to infer D and trimming. The table lists 150,000 to 200,000 clones, roughly 80% of them singletons. Findings and caveats of the study: Most subjects had HLA-A and HLA-B alleles reportedly predicted accurately by TCR beta sequences.

Specimen: PBMCs. The V and J genes are TRBV6-6 and TRBJ2-3, with TRBD1 matching over 9 bases. The receptor's source is a young man in good health and CMV-seropositive. The CDR3 loop reads CASSGQGSTDTQYF. The DNA of the CDR3 is TGTGCCAGCTCGGGACAGGGCAGCACAGATACGCAGTATTTT.